This T cell receptor (beta chain) is from a study of shared clonotypes between healthy human individuals. The wider study: Plates per donor: three CD4 naive, three CD4 memory, two CD8 naive, one CD8 memory.

V shed 5 bases and J 2 bases; nucleotides not matched to a gene: 11. This CDR3 contains 16 residues. Germline CDR1 is MGHRA and CDR2 is YSYEKL. Regarding this clone: Antigen: not known.

Naive CD8 cells, CD45RO-negative and positively selected for CCR7, excluded terminally differentiated effector memory CD45RA+ cells. Overall study results and limits: The expectation was that sequencing depth would affect clonotype sharing among donors.

The method was immunoSEQ multiplex PCR; TCRdb's version includes in-frame clones alone and lacks a portion of them. The sample lists around 2,000,000 clones, roughly 94% occurring once. Sequenced input: naive CD8+ T cells sorted from blood. The receptor was isolated from a man aged 18 to 30 in good health. V and J are TRBV4-1 and TRBJ2-7; 8 nucleotides agree with TRBD1. The CDR3 sequence is CASSTGRQGTPYEQYF. The CDR3 DNA sequence: TGCGCCAGCAGCACCGGGAGACAGGGGACTCCCTACGAGCAGTACTTC.